This TCR beta chain was profiled in a study of T cell responses to AZD1222 COVID-19 vaccine. General study results and limits: A mostly white British donor set with more females was recruited, and clonal diversity was possibly underestimated.

Sequencing used immunoSEQ multiplex PCR; TCRdb keeps in-frame clones, though not all of them. The table includes over 150,000 clones, around 90% detected once. Trimming at V came to 2 bases and at J to 8 bases, leaving 2 bases not matched to a gene. The CDR3 length is 13 residues. Germline lookup yields CDR1 SGHDN and CDR2 FVKESK. In regard to this clone: Its antigen is currently unknown.

The sequence was obtained from an adult in good health. Sequenced material: peripheral blood, taken on day 0 of AZD1222 vaccination. V gene TRBV14 combines with J gene TRBJ1-3, with TRBD1 matching 8 bases. The CDR3 region has the DNA TGTGCCAGCAGCCAATACAGGGGGGACACCATATATTTT. Its protein product is CASSQYRGDTIYF.